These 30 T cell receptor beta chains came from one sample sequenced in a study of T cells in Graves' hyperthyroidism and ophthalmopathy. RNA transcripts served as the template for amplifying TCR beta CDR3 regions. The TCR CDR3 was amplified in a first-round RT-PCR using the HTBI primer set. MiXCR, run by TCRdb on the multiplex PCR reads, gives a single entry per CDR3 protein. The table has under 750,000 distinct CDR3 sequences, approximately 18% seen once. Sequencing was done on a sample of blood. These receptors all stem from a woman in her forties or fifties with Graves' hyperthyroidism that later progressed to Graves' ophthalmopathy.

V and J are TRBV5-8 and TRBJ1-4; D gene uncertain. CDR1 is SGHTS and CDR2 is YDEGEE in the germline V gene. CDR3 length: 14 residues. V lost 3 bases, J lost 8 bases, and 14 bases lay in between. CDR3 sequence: CASSSGPLKEKLFF. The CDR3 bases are TGTGCCAGCAGCTCGGGCCCTCTAAAAGAAAAACTGTTTTTT.

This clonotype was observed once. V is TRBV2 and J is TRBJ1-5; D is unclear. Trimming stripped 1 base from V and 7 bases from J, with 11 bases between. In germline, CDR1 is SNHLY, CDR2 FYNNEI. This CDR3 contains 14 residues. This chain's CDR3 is CASSEDRSVQPQHF. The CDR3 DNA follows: TGTGCCAGCAGTGAAGATCGGTCGGTCCAGCCCCAGCATTTT.

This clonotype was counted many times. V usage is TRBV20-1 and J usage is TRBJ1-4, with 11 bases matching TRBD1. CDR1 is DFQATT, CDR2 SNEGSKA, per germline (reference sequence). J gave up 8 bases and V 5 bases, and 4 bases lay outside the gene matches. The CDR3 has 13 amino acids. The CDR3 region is CSAPGQGGEKLFF. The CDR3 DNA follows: TGCAGTGCTCCGGGACAGGGGGGGGAAAAACTGTTTTTT.

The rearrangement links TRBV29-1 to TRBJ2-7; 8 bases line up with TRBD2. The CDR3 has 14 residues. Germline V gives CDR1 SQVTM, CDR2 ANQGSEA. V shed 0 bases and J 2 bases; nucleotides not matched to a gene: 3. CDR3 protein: CSVEDSAGAYEQYF. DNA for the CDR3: TGCAGCGTTGAAGATTCAGCGGGGGCCTACGAGCAGTACTTC.

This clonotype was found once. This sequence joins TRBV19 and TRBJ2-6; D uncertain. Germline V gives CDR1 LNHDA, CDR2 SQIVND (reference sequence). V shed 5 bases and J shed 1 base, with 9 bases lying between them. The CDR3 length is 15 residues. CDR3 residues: CASSGALSGANVLTF. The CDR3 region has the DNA TGTGCCAGTAGTGGAGCACTTTCTGGGGCCAACGTCCTGACTTTC.

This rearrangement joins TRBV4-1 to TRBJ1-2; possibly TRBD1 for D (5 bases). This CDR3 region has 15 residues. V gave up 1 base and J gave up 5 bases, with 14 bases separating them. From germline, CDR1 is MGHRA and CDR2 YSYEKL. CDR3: CASSQGFRVEYGYTF. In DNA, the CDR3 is TGCGCCAGCAGCCAAGGATTCAGGGTAGAATATGGCTACACCTTC.

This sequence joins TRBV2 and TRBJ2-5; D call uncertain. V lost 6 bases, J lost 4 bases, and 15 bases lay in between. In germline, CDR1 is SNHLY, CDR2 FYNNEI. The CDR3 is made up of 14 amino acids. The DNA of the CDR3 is TGTGCCAGCAGGTCGAAAGGGTTGGGAGAGACCCAGTACTTC. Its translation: CASRSKGLGETQYF.

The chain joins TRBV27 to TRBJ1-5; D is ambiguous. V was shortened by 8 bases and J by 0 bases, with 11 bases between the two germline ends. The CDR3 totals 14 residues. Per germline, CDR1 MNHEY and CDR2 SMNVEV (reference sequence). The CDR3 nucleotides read TGTGCCAGCGGGGTGGGGTATAGCAATCAGCCCCAGCATTTT. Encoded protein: CASGVGYSNQPQHF.

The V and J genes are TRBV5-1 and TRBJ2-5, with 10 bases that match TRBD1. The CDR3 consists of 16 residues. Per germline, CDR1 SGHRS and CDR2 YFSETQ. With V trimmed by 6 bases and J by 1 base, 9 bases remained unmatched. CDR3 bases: TGCGCCAGCACCGATTCCGGGACAGGGGTCCAAGAGACCCAGTACTTC. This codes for CASTDSGTGVQETQYF.

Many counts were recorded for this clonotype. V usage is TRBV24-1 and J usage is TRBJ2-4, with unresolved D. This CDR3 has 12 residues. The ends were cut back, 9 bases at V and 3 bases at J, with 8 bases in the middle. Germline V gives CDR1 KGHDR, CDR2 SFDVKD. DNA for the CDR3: TGTGCCACCCCGGGTCACAAAAACATTCAGTACTTC. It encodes CATPGHKNIQYF.

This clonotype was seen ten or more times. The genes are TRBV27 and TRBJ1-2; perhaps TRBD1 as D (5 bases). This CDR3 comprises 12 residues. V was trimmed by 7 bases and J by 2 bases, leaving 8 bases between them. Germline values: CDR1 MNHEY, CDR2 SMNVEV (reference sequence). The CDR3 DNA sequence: TGTGCCAGCATAGACAGAAACTATGGCTACACCTTC. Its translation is CASIDRNYGYTF.

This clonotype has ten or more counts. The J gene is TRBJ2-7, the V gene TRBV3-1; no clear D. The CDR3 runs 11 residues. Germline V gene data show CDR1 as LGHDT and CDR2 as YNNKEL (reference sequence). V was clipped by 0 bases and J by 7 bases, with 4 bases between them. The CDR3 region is CASSQEGEQYF. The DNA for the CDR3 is TGTGCCAGCAGCCAAGAGGGGGAGCAGTACTTC.

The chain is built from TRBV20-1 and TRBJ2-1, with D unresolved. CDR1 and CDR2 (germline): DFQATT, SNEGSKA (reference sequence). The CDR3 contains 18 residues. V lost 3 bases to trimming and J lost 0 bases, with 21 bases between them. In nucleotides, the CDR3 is TGCAGTGCTAGGAAAAGCCCTTCTATTCTTAGCTCCTACAATGAGCAGTTCTTC. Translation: CSARKSPSILSSYNEQFF.

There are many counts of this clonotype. The CDR3 spells CASSPRGGLYEQYF. In nucleotides, the CDR3 is TGTGCCAGCAGCCCCCGTGGGGGGCTTTACGAGCAGTACTTC. The genes are TRBV7-9 and TRBJ2-7; either TRBD1 or TRBD2 may supply D (6 bases each). The CDR3 is made up of 14 amino acids. V lost 5 bases and J 4 bases, leaving 15 bases between the germline ends. Germline V gene data show CDR1 as SEHNR and CDR2 as FQNEAQ (reference sequence).

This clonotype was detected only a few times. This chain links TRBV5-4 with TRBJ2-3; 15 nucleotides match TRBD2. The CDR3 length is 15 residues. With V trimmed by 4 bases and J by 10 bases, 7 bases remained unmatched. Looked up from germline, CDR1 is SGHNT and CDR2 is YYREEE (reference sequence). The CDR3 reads CASSPGGLAGGSQYF. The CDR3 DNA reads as TGTGCCAGCAGCCCGGGGGGACTAGCGGGGGGATCGCAGTATTTT.

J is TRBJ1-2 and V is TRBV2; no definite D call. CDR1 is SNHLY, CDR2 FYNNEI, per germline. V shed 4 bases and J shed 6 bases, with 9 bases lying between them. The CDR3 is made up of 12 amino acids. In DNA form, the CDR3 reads TGTGCCAGCAGTGGGGAGGGCCATGGCTACACCTTC. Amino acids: CASSGEGHGYTF.

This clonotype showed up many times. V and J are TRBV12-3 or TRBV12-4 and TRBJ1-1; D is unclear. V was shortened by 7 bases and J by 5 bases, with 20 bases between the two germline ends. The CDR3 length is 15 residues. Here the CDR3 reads CASNHGRRRGTEAFF. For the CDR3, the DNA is TGTGCCAGCAACCACGGACGGAGGAGAGGAACTGAAGCTTTCTTT.

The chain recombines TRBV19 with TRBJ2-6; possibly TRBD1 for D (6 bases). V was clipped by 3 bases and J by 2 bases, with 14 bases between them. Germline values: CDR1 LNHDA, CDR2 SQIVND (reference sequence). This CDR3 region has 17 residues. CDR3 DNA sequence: TGTGCCAGTAGTATGTACAGGGAAGGCACTGGGGCCAACGTCCTGACTTTC. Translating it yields CASSMYREGTGANVLTF.

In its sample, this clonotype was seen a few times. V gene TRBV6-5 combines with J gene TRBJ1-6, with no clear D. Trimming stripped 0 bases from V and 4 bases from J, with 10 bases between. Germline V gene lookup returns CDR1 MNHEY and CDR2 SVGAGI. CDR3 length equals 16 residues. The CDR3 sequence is CASSYSLHKYNSPLHF. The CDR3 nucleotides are TGTGCCAGCAGTTACTCGTTACACAAATATAATTCACCCCTCCACTTT.

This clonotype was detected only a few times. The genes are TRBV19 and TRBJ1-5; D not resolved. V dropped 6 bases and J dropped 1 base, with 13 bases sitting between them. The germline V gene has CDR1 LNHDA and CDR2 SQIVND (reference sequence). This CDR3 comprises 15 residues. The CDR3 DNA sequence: TGTGCCAGTAGACTCCACCCAGGCAGCAATCAGCCCCAGCATTTT. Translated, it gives CASRLHPGSNQPQHF.

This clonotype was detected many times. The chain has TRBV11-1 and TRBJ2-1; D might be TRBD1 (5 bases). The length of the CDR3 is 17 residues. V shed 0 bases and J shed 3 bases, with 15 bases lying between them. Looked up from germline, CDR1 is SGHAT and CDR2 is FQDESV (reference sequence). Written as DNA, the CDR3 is TGTGCCAGCAGCTTAGCCGGACACGATAATTACTACAATGAGCAGTTCTTC. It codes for CASSLAGHDNYYNEQFF.

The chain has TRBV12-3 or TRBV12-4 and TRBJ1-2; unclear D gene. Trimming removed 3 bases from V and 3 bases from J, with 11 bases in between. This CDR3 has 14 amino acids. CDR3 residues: CASSFMRGDYGYTF. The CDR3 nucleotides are TGTGCCAGCAGTTTCATGCGGGGTGACTATGGCTACACCTTC.

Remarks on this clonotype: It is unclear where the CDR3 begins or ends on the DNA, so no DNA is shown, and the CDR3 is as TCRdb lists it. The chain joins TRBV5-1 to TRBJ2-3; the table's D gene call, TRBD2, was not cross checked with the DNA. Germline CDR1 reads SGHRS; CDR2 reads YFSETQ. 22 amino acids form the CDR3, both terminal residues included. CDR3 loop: CASSFYICSARVSGVATDTQYF.

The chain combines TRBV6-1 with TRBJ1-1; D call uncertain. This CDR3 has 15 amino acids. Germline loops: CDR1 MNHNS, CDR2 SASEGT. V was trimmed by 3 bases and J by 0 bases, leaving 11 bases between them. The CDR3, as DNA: TGTGCCAGCAGTGACATTAGAATGATGAACACTGAAGCTTTCTTT. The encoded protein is CASSDIRMMNTEAFF.

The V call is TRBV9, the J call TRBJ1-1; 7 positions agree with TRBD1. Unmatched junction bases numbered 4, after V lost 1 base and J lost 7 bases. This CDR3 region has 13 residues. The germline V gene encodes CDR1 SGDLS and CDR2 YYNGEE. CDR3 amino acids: CASSVTGEDEAFF. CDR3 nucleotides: TGTGCCAGCAGCGTAACAGGGGAGGATGAAGCTTTCTTT. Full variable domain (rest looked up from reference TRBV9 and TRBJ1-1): DSGVTQTPKHLITATGQRVTLRCSPRSGDLSVYWYQQSLDQGLQFLIQYYNGEERAKGNILERFSAQQFPDLHSELNLSSLELGDSALYFCASSVTGEDEAFFGQGTRLTVV.

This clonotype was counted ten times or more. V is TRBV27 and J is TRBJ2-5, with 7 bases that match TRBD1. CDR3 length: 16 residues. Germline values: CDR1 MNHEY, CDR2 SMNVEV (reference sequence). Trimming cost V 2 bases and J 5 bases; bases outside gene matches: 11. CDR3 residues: CASSLQGEGSRETQYF. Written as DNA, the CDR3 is TGTGCCAGCAGTTTACAGGGGGAAGGATCTCGGGAGACCCAGTACTTC.

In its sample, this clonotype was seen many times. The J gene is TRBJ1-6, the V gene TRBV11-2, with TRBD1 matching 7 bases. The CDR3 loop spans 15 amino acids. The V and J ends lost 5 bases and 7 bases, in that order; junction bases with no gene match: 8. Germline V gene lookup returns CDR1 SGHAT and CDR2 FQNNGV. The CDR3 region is CASSGGQASNSPLHF. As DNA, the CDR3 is TGTGCCAGCAGCGGAGGACAGGCTTCCAATTCACCCCTCCACTTT.

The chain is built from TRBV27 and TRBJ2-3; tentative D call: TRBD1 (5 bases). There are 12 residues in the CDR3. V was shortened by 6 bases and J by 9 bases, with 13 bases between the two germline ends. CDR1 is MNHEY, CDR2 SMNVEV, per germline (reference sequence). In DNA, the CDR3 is TGTGCCAGCAGAACCATCGACAGAACGCAGTATTTT. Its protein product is CASRTIDRTQYF.

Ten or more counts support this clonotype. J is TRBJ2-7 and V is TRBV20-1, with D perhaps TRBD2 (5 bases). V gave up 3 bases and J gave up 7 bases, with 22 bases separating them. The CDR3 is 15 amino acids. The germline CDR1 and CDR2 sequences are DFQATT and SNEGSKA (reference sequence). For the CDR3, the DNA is TGCAGTGCTAGTGCTCAGACACGCAGCACGGGGGAGCAGTACTTC. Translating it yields CSASAQTRSTGEQYF.

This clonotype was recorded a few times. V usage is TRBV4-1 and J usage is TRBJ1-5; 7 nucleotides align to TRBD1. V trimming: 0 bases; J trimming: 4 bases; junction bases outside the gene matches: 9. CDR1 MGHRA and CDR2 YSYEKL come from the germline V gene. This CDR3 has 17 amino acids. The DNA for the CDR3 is TGCGCCAGCAGCCAAGACCCGTCTCGACAGGGTAATCAGCCCCAGCATTTT. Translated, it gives CASSQDPSRQGNQPQHF.